Listed here are 31 T cell receptor beta chains from one sample, sequenced in a study of response to subunit inactivated influenza vaccine. TCRdb recomputed calls from the RT-PCR reads with MiXCR, one row per CDR3 protein. The sample contains roughly 620,000 distinct CDR3 sequences, about 11% of which appear only once. These sequences were also reported in another study, on T cells expressing NK-cell markers. Per that paper: TCR beta cDNA was made by 5'RACE template switching with UMIs.

The sample here was PBMCs from blood, taken on the day of vaccination. The receptors come from a man aged 45-60 years who received an inactivated influenza vaccine.

This clonotype was counted only a few times. The chain has TRBV11-3 and TRBJ2-2; 12 positions match TRBD2. Germline CDR1 reads SGHNT; CDR2 reads YENEEA. The ends lost 1 base at V and 2 bases at J; junction bases unmatched: 23. This CDR3 contains 24 residues. CDR3 sequence reads: CASSLVLSRLAGEQPNHNTGELFF. Here the CDR3 DNA reads TGTGCCAGCAGCTTAGTTCTGTCAAGACTAGCGGGAGAGCAGCCAAACCATAACACCGGGGAGCTGTTTTTT.

The V gene is TRBV12-3 or TRBV12-4, the J gene TRBJ2-1, with D tentatively TRBD1 or TRBD2 (5 bases each). V dropped 5 bases and J dropped 7 bases, with 18 bases sitting between them. The CDR3 covers 15 residues. The CDR3 protein is CASSPQPARGNEQFF. The CDR3 DNA sequence: TGTGCCAGCAGTCCCCAGCCCGCGAGGGGAAATGAGCAGTTCTTC.

V and J are TRBV29-1 and TRBJ2-7; D remains unclear. CDR3 length: 11 amino acids. The germline gives CDR1 SQVTM, CDR2 ANQGSEA. V was shortened by 7 bases and J by 4 bases, with 11 bases between the two germline ends. The CDR3 sequence: CSGASGYEQYF. For the CDR3, the DNA is TGCAGCGGCGCTTCCGGGTACGAGCAGTACTTC.

The rearrangement joins TRBV27 to TRBJ2-7, with 9 nucleotides matching TRBD1. Germline CDR1 reads MNHEY; CDR2 reads SMNVEV (reference sequence). The CDR3 extends over 11 amino acids. The V gene end was trimmed by 9 bases and the J gene end by 11 bases; junction bases not matched to a gene: 8. The CDR3, as DNA: TGTGCCAGGAATGACGGGACAGGGAAGTACTTC. It yields the protein CARNDGTGKYF.

With regard to this clonotype: This clone may be a read error of a much larger clone one base away. The chain recombines TRBV12-3 or TRBV12-4 with TRBJ1-5, with no clear D. This CDR3 has 16 residues. Trimming took off 0 bases at V and 0 bases at J, with 9 bases between the two ends. CDR3 protein: CASSLARQHSNQPQHF. CDR3 nucleotides: TGTGCCAGCAGTTTAGCGAGGCAGCATAGCAATCAGCCCCAGCATTTT.

This clonotype has a handful of counts. V is TRBV21-1 and J is TRBJ2-4; the D call of TRBD1 is as the table states it, not checked on the DNA. TRBV21-1 is assigned pseudogene status. This CDR3 is 19 amino acids long. CDR3 sequence (DNA): TGTGCCAGCAGCAAATCCTCCGAACAAGACAGGGCCCCACAAAACATTCAGTACTTC. Amino acid sequence: CASSKSSEQDRAPQNIQYF.

This clonotype was picked up many times. The chain couples TRBV7-8 to TRBJ2-1, with 7 bases aligning to TRBD1. J lost 5 bases, V lost 5 bases, and 6 bases had no gene match. The length of the CDR3 is 14 residues. The V gene's germline CDR1 is SGHVS and CDR2 FQNEAQ. The CDR3 DNA reads TGTGCCAGCAGCCTTCACGACAGGGACAATGAGCAGTTCTTC. Its protein is CASSLHDRDNEQFF. The variable domain in full, with the rest retrieved from reference TRBV7-8 and TRBJ2-1, is GAGVSQSPRYKVAKRGQDVALRCDPISGHVSLFWYQQALGQGPEFLTYFQNEAQLDKSGLPSDRFFAERPEGSVSTLKIQRTQQEDSAVYLCASSLHDRDNEQFFGPGTRLTVL.

The V and J genes are TRBV2 and TRBJ1-1, with 7 bases matching TRBD1. V shed 6 bases and J 1 base; nucleotides not matched to a gene: 5. From germline, CDR1 is SNHLY and CDR2 FYNNEI. This CDR3 is 14 amino acids long. The CDR3 loop reads CASSGTAGNTEAFF. Here the CDR3 DNA reads TGTGCCAGCAGCGGGACAGCGGGGAACACTGAAGCTTTCTTT.

The chain carries TRBV5-1 and TRBJ1-1; D is unresolved. V lost 0 bases to trimming and J lost 4 bases, with 13 bases between them. The CDR3 sequence is 15 residues long. Germline lookup yields CDR1 SGHRS and CDR2 YFSETQ. The CDR3 here is CASSLAGPGATEAFF. In DNA form, the CDR3 reads TGCGCCAGCAGCTTGGCTGGTCCGGGAGCCACTGAAGCTTTCTTT.

The chain has TRBV9 and TRBJ2-7, with D hard to call. Germline V gives CDR1 SGDLS, CDR2 YYNGEE. The CDR3 runs to 14 residues. The germline V and J ends were trimmed by 0 bases and 2 bases, with 9 bases remaining between them. This chain's CDR3 is CASSVEGRPYEQYF. The DNA of the CDR3 is TGTGCCAGCAGCGTAGAGGGTAGACCCTACGAGCAGTACTTC.

The chain joins TRBV29-1 to TRBJ2-3, with 9 bases identical to TRBD1. This CDR3 comprises 14 residues. CDR1 is SQVTM, CDR2 ANQGSEA, per germline. J lost 3 bases, V lost 6 bases, and 7 bases had no gene match. CDR3 region: CSVDDRGLTDTQYF. The CDR3 bases are TGCAGCGTAGACGACAGGGGGTTAACAGATACGCAGTATTTT.

The V gene is TRBV7-9, the J gene TRBJ1-1; no clear D. Trimming stripped 4 bases from V and 8 bases from J, with 11 bases between. Looked up from germline, CDR1 is SEHNR and CDR2 is FQNEAQ (reference sequence). CDR3 size: 12 residues. The DNA of the CDR3 is TGTGCCAGCAGCTCTCAGAGCTCCGAAGCTTTCTTT. Protein: CASSSQSSEAFF.

This clonotype showed up many times. V usage is TRBV7-2 and J usage is TRBJ1-1, with TRBD1 identical over 8 bases. The CDR3 contains 14 residues. Unmatched junction bases numbered 3, after V lost 5 bases and J lost 1 base. CDR1 SGHTA and CDR2 FQGNSA come from the germline V gene. CDR3: CASSPGQANTEAFF. Here the CDR3 DNA reads TGTGCCAGCAGCCCGGGACAGGCGAACACTGAAGCTTTCTTT.

The sample holds a few counts of this clonotype. The chain employs TRBV18 and TRBJ2-3; D possibly matches TRBD1 or TRBD2 (5 bases each). Germline V CDR1 and CDR2: KGHSH, LQKENI. This CDR3 is built from 15 residues. Between the trimmed V and J ends, which lost 4 bases and 6 bases, there was a span of 17 bases. The chain's CDR3 is CASSQGRRGTDTQYF. CDR3 coding DNA: TGTGCCAGCTCACAAGGAAGACGAGGGACGGATACGCAGTATTTT.

This clonotype was observed a single time. The gene calls are TRBV7-2 and TRBJ2-3; 10 bases are shared with TRBD2. CDR3 length equals 14 residues. J lost 9 bases, V lost 5 bases, and 8 bases had no gene match. Germline V gives CDR1 SGHTA, CDR2 FQGNSA. CDR3 bases: TGTGCCAGCAGCCCGGGACTAGCGACTCAGACGCAGTATTTT. Translated, it gives CASSPGLATQTQYF.

The rearrangement uses TRBV3-1 and TRBJ2-7; D is unresolved. This CDR3 region has 12 residues. The germline V gene has CDR1 LGHDT and CDR2 YNNKEL (reference sequence). The V end lost 4 bases, the J end lost 6 bases, and 10 bases lay between the germline ends. The CDR3 sequence: CASSRVLGEQYF. The DNA for the CDR3 is TGTGCCAGCAGCCGTGTTTTGGGCGAGCAGTACTTC.

The V gene is TRBV27, the J gene TRBJ1-5; TRBD1 aligns across 9 bases. The CDR3 sequence is 16 residues long. Losses at the gene ends were 2 bases for V and 2 bases for J; bases not matched to a gene: 4. Germline V gene data show CDR1 as MNHEY and CDR2 as SMNVEV (reference sequence). CDR3 amino acids: CASSLEGQGGNQPQHF. The CDR3 region has the DNA TGTGCCAGCAGTTTAGAGGGACAGGGAGGCAATCAGCCCCAGCATTTT.

This clonotype was seen more than once but under ten times. J is TRBJ2-1 and V is TRBV12-3 or TRBV12-4, with 12 bases aligning to TRBD2. The CDR3 sequence is 17 residues long. V shed 2 bases and J 1 base; nucleotides not matched to a gene: 3. For the CDR3, the DNA is TGTGCCAGCAGTTTATCAGGACTAGCGGGATCCTACAATGAGCAGTTCTTC. Protein sequence: CASSLSGLAGSYNEQFF.

This chain connects TRBV7-2 to TRBJ2-1, with no clear D. Trimming cost V 5 bases and J 0 bases, with 14 bases left between them. CDR1 SGHTA and CDR2 FQGNSA come from the germline V gene. This CDR3 comprises 16 residues. The CDR3 DNA follows: TGTGCCAGCAGCCCAGCTTGGGGTGGCTCCTACAATGAGCAGTTCTTC. Amino acid sequence: CASSPAWGGSYNEQFF.

The J gene is TRBJ1-2, the V gene TRBV14, with 11 bases lining up with TRBD1. Germline CDR1 SGHDN, CDR2 FVKESK. The CDR3 runs to 15 residues. V lost 2 bases and J lost 4; bases outside the gene matches: 3. The CDR3 region has the DNA TGTGCCAGCAGCCAACGGACAGGGGGCATCTATGGCTACACCTTC. Translated: CASSQRTGGIYGYTF.

This clonotype was counted at least ten times. J is TRBJ1-1 and V is TRBV4-1, with D possibly TRBD1 on 5 matching bases. This CDR3 contains 19 residues. The V gene lost 3 bases and the J gene lost 4 bases, with 27 bases spanning the gap. Germline lookup yields CDR1 MGHRA and CDR2 YSYEKL. As DNA, the CDR3 is TGCGCCAGCAGCCACCAAAACGACCTTCCAGGGTTTCTGTTCACTGAAGCTTTCTTT. It codes for CASSHQNDLPGFLFTEAFF.

The chain uses TRBV28 and TRBJ2-7, with no clear D. The CDR3 runs to 15 residues. CDR1 is MDHEN and CDR2 is SYDVKM in the germline V gene. V was pared by 2 bases and J by 0 bases, with 11 bases between. The CDR3 DNA reads as TGTGCCAGCAGTTTAAGGCAGTTCATCTCCTACGAGCAGTACTTC. This encodes CASSLRQFISYEQYF.

The gene calls are TRBV4-1 and TRBJ2-5; D perhaps matches TRBD1 (5 bases). CDR3 size: 15 residues. Germline V CDR1 and CDR2: MGHRA, YSYEKL. Trimming took 1 base from V and 2 from J, leaving 11 bases between them. CDR3 loop: CASSQVATVQETQYF. CDR3 coding DNA: TGCGCCAGCAGCCAAGTGGCGACAGTACAAGAGACCCAGTACTTC.

This chain connects TRBV4-1 to TRBJ2-2; D call uncertain. The CDR3 is 13 amino acids. V was shortened by 4 bases and J by 6 bases, with 9 bases between the two germline ends. Germline V gene lookup returns CDR1 MGHRA and CDR2 YSYEKL. CDR3 sequence: CASSRQVPGELFF. In DNA, the CDR3 is TGCGCCAGCAGCCGCCAGGTCCCCGGGGAGCTGTTTTTT.

The chain links TRBV12-3 or TRBV12-4 to TRBJ1-4; no clear D gene. The V end was cut by 4 bases, the J end by 3 bases, with 9 bases between. The CDR3 spans 14 residues. The CDR3 nucleotides read TGTGCCAGCAGTTCGGGCAGATCTAATGAAAAACTGTTTTTT. It codes for CASSSGRSNEKLFF.

The chain joins TRBV7-9 to TRBJ2-5; 7 positions match TRBD2. V lost 4 bases, J lost 5 bases, and 13 bases stayed unmatched. The germline V gene has CDR1 SEHNR and CDR2 FQNEAQ (reference sequence). The CDR3 runs to 16 residues. The CDR3 is CASSSFRGRASETQYF. As DNA, the CDR3 is TGTGCCAGCAGCTCCTTCCGGGGGAGGGCCTCGGAGACCCAGTACTTC.

The V and J genes are TRBV7-9 and TRBJ1-1; D is perhaps TRBD1 (5 bases). Germline values: CDR1 SEHNR, CDR2 FQNEAQ (reference sequence). The CDR3 totals 13 residues. V lost 5 bases to trimming and J lost 3 bases, with 10 bases between them. The CDR3 sequence is CASSQGVYTEAFF. CDR3 DNA sequence: TGTGCCAGCAGCCAAGGGGTTTACACTGAAGCTTTCTTT.

This clonotype was counted between two and nine times. V and J are TRBV24-1 and TRBJ1-1; D unclear. The germline V and J ends were trimmed by 5 bases and 5 bases, with 11 bases remaining between them. The CDR3 has 13 residues. The germline V gene has CDR1 KGHDR and CDR2 SFDVKD. CDR3 sequence reads: CATSAAGGTEAFF. CDR3 nucleotide sequence: TGTGCCACCAGTGCGGCGGGAGGGACTGAAGCTTTCTTT.

This chain connects TRBV20-1 to TRBJ2-7, with TRBD1 matching 9 bases. This CDR3 is built from 14 residues. Germline loops: CDR1 DFQATT, CDR2 SNEGSKA (reference sequence). Trimming removed 3 bases from V and 3 bases from J; junction bases left unmatched: 6. CDR3 sequence: CSARKGTGSYEQYF. The CDR3 DNA is TGCAGTGCTAGGAAAGGGACAGGGAGCTACGAGCAGTACTTC.

There are a few counts of this clonotype. The rearrangement links TRBV5-1 to TRBJ2-7; D unclear. Germline V lookup: CDR1 SGHRS, CDR2 YFSETQ. CDR3 length: 14 amino acids. V lost 3 bases, J lost 0 bases, and 10 bases lay in between. Written as DNA, the CDR3 is TGCGCCAGCAGCTCCGCCGGGCCCTCCTACGAGCAGTACTTC. Its translation: CASSSAGPSYEQYF.

This clonotype was counted at least ten times. The V and J genes are TRBV12-3 or TRBV12-4 and TRBJ1-3; D is unresolved. Between the trimmed V and J ends, which lost 7 bases and 0 bases, there was a span of 16 bases. The CDR3 extends over 16 amino acids. The CDR3 sequence is CASTLQLGFSGNTIYF. The CDR3 DNA reads TGTGCCAGCACCCTTCAATTGGGGTTCTCTGGAAACACCATATATTTT.